The 13 T cell receptor beta chains below come from one sample, sequenced in a study of Tregs in tolerant kidney transplant recipients. Measured with immunoSEQ multiplex PCR; TCRdb has only the in-frame clones, and not every one. The repertoire holds 75,000 to 100,000 clones, with 93% as singletons. Mixed chimerism was transient after nonmyeloablative marrow transplants from related graft donors. Sequenced material: CD4+ T cells from blood (PBMCs), taken 12 months after the transplant. Receptors originate from a human patient who received a combined kidney and bone marrow transplant. Some T cells may arise from the graft donor.

This chain joins TRBV2 and TRBJ2-3, with TRBD2 identical over 7 bases. The germline gives CDR1 SNHLY, CDR2 FYNNEI. This CDR3 has 13 residues. The J segment lost 5 bases and the V segment lost 7 bases, leaving 6 bases of the junction unmatched. The CDR3 loop is CASMREQLDTQYF. The CDR3 bases are TGTGCCAGCATGCGGGAGCAATTAGATACGCAGTATTTT.

This chain uses TRBV11-3 with TRBJ2-3, with TRBD2 matching 9 bases. Germline V gene data show CDR1 as SGHNT and CDR2 as YENEEA. CDR3 length: 16 residues. The junction had 7 bases not matched to a gene; V was cut back by 6 bases and J by 0 bases. CDR3 bases: TGTGCCAGCAGTCCTATAGCGGGAGCGAGCACAGATACGCAGTATTTT. This translates into CASSPIAGASTDTQYF.

The chain uses TRBV18 and TRBJ1-1; possible D gene TRBD1, 5 bases. V was pared by 7 bases and J by 1 base, with 10 bases between. This CDR3 region has 13 residues. In germline, CDR1 is KGHSH, CDR2 LQKENI. The chain's CDR3 is CASYQGQNTEAFF. CDR3 sequence (DNA): TGTGCCAGCTACCAGGGTCAGAACACTGAAGCTTTCTTT.

The chain carries TRBV4-2 and TRBJ2-1; 14 positions match TRBD2. The CDR3 runs 17 residues. Germline-derived CDR1 and CDR2 are LGHNA and YNFKEQ. Germline trimming cut 5 bases from V and 7 bases from J; bases unmatched to any gene: 10. For the CDR3, the DNA is TGTGCCAGCAGCGTACGGACTAGCGGGGGGCACGGTAATGAGCAGTTCTTC. It specifies CASSVRTSGGHGNEQFF.

The chain carries TRBV7-9 and TRBJ1-2; weak D call: TRBD1 (6 bases). The CDR3 sequence is 16 residues long. Germline CDR1 is SEHNR and CDR2 is FQNEAQ (reference sequence). Trimming removed 4 bases at V and 5 bases at J, with 20 bases between. The CDR3 sequence is CASSSGGAGAVYGYTF. The CDR3 DNA reads TGTGCCAGCAGCTCCGGGGGTGCGGGGGCGGTTTATGGCTACACCTTC.

This sequence joins TRBV5-1 and TRBJ2-3; D ambiguous. Germline-derived CDR1 and CDR2 are SGHRS and YFSETQ. This CDR3 is built from 12 residues. V was clipped by 4 bases and J by 6 bases, with 9 bases between them. Here the CDR3 reads CASSVELDTQYF. The CDR3 coding sequence is TGCGCCAGCAGCGTCGAGTTGGATACGCAGTATTTT.

The chain joins TRBV5-4 to TRBJ2-7; the match to TRBD2 covers 8 bases. Unmatched junction bases numbered 1, after V lost 0 bases and J lost 2 bases. Germline V CDR1 and CDR2: SGHNT, YYREEE (reference sequence). The CDR3 sequence is 14 residues long. As DNA, the CDR3 is TGTGCCAGCAGCTTGGCGGGAGGGCCCTACGAGCAGTACTTC. Encoded protein: CASSLAGGPYEQYF.

The V and J genes are TRBV9 and TRBJ2-1, with TRBD2 identical over 12 bases. This CDR3 spans 16 amino acids. V was clipped by 4 bases and J by 3 bases; unmatched bases: 5. Per the germline V gene, CDR1 is SGDLS and CDR2 is YYNGEE. The chain's CDR3 is CASSQGLAGYYNEQFF. The CDR3 coding sequence is TGTGCCAGCAGCCAGGGACTAGCGGGCTACTACAATGAGCAGTTCTTC.

This chain connects TRBV11-2 to TRBJ2-7; D perhaps matches TRBD2 (5 bases). The V and J ends lost 0 bases and 2 bases respectively, with 8 bases between them. This CDR3 region has 14 residues. Germline loops: CDR1 SGHAT, CDR2 FQNNGV. The CDR3 bases are TGTGCCAGCAGCTTAGATCGGGGTGCCTACGAGCAGTACTTC. It yields the protein CASSLDRGAYEQYF.

V gene TRBV7-9 combines with J gene TRBJ2-5; 9 positions match TRBD2. V was clipped by 10 bases and J by 4 bases; unmatched bases: 7. The CDR3 loop spans 13 amino acids. Looked up from germline, CDR1 is SEHNR and CDR2 is FQNEAQ (reference sequence). The CDR3 nucleotides read TGTGCCACAGCGGGAGGAGGGAGAGAGACCCAGTACTTC. Translated, it gives CATAGGGRETQYF.

This rearrangement joins TRBV5-1 to TRBJ2-7; D is ambiguous. Germline CDR1 and CDR2: SGHRS and YFSETQ. The CDR3 spans 13 residues. The V and J ends lost 7 bases and 3 bases respectively, with 14 bases between them. The DNA for the CDR3 is TGCGCCAGCCAGGCAGGTTTGTTCTACGAGCAGTACTTC. It codes for CASQAGLFYEQYF.

The chain employs TRBV5-1 and TRBJ2-7; 7 nucleotides match TRBD2. This CDR3 has 14 amino acids. The germline CDR1 and CDR2 sequences are SGHRS and YFSETQ. V shed 2 bases and J 6 bases; nucleotides not matched to a gene: 8. As DNA, the CDR3 is TGCGCCAGCAGCTTCCGTCTGGGAGGGCTCGAGCAGTACTTC. It encodes CASSFRLGGLEQYF.

V usage is TRBV5-5 and J usage is TRBJ1-1; TRBD1 agrees at 8 bases. V shed 3 bases, J shed 1 base, and the junction held 8 bases outside the gene matches. This CDR3 spans 16 amino acids. Germline CDR1 is SGHKS and CDR2 is YYEKEE (reference sequence). The chain's CDR3 is CASSWGQDHRNTEAFF. CDR3 bases: TGTGCCAGCAGCTGGGGACAGGATCACCGGAACACTGAAGCTTTCTTT.